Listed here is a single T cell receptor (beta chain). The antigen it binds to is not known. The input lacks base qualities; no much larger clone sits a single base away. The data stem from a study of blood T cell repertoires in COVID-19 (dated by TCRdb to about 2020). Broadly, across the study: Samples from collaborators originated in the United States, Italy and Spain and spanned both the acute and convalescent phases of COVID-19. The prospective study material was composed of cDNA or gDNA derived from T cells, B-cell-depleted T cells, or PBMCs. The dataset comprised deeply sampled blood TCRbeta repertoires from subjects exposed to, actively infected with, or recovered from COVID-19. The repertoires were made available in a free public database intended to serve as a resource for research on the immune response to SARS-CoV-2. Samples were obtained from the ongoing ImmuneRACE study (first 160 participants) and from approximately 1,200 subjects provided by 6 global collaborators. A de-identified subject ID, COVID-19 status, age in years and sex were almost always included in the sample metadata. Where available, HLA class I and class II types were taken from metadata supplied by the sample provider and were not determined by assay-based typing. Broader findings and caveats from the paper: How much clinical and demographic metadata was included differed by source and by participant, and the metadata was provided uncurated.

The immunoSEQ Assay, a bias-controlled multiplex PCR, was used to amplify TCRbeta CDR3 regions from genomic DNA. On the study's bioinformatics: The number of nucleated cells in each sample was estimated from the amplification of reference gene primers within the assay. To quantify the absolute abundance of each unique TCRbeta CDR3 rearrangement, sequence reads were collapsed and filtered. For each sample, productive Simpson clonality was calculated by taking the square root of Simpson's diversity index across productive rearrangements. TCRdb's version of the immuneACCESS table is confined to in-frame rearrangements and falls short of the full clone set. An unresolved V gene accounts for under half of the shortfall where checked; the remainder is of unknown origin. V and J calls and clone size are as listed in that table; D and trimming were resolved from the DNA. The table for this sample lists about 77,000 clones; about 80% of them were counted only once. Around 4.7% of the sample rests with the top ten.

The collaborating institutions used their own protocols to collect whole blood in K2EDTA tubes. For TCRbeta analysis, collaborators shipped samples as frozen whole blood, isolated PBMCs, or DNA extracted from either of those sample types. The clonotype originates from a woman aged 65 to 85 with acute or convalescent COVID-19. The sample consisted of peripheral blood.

This receptor has the CDR3 CSVASGGYQETQYF. The sequence in DNA is TGCAGCGTTGCTAGCGGGGGGTACCAAGAGACCCAGTACTTC. In this chain, TRBV29-1 is recombined with TRBJ2-5; 11 bases in the junction line up with TRBD2. Sequences SQVTM (CDR1) and ANQGSEA (CDR2) are obtained from the germline V gene. V and J are trimmed by 4 bases and 0 bases, and the gene matches miss 1 base of the junction. The CDR3 starts with the cysteine, ends with the phenylalanine, and has 14 residues. Of all the DNA, just the CDR3 is kept, 42 bases in frame from base 1.